This T cell receptor beta chain is from a study of T cells in Graves' hyperthyroidism and ophthalmopathy. There were TCR beta CDR3 regions amplified from RNA transcripts. A first-round RT-PCR of the TCR CDR3 used the HTBI primer set. TCRdb processed the multiplex PCR reads anew with MiXCR; each CDR3 protein has one entry. Here the sample spans 400,000 to 500,000 distinct CDR3 sequences, approximately 15% being singletons. The CDR3 loop spans 13 amino acids. V dropped 1 base and J dropped 7 bases, with 10 bases sitting between them. This clonotype was observed many times. The sample taken for sequencing was blood. The clonotype was recovered from a man aged 18 to 29 with Graves' ophthalmopathy. The rearrangement links TRBV12-3 or TRBV12-4 to TRBJ1-2; maybe TRBD1 (5 bases). The CDR3 region has the DNA TGTGCCAGCAGTTTAGAAGGGACTGGTGGCTACACCTTC. This translates into CASSLEGTGGYTF.